This T cell receptor beta chain was profiled in a study of shared clonotypes between healthy human individuals. Study outcomes and limitations: Limited genetic and exposure-history diversity came from having few donors. In this cohort, only blood was sampled, and tissue repertoires likely differ.

All donors were healthy HIV-negative adults lacking recent acute infections or vaccinations. This clone was seen just once. Its antigen is still unknown. It was 300 ng DNA, tens of thousands of T cell genomes, that went into each replicate PCR of unsorted PBMC. The protocol was immunoSEQ multiplex PCR, while the TCRdb copy is restricted to in-frame clones and leaves out a portion. The repertoire holds approximately 460,000 clones, with 70% to 80% as singletons. The specimen was PBMCs. This TCR was sampled from a woman in her 40s in good health. Some clones in this sample may be carry-over from other donors' samples.

The CDR3 loop reads CASSFSSESYEQYF. The CDR3 DNA is TGCGCCAGCAGCTTTAGTAGCGAGTCCTACGAGCAGTACTTC. J is TRBJ2-7 and V is TRBV5-1; D might be TRBD2 (5 bases). The CDR3 spans 14 residues. V lost 2 bases and J 1 base, leaving 10 bases between the germline ends. Per the germline V gene, CDR1 is SGHRS and CDR2 is YFSETQ.